The clone carrying this T cell receptor beta chain showed up just a few times. What it binds is unknown. Patients counted as stable if ophthalmopathy did not develop within 18 months. Diagnosing involved the use of clinical symptoms, serum thyroxine and TRAb, thyroid ultrasound and orbital computed tomography. This entry comes from a study of T cells in Graves' hyperthyroidism and ophthalmopathy. Study in general: At initial diagnosis, before any treatment had begun, peripheral blood was obtained. Study-wide findings and caveats: The blood repertoire included most of the expanded thyroid clonotypes above 0.001.

V dropped 6 bases and J dropped 2; count of bases not matched to a gene: 7. The CDR3 runs 14 residues. Germline V gene sequence: CDR1 DFQATT, CDR2 SNEGSKA (reference sequence). Using RNA transcripts as the source, TCR beta CDR3 regions were amplified. TCR CDR3 underwent first-round RT-PCR with the HTBI primer set. MiXCR, run by TCRdb on the multiplex PCR reads, gives a single entry per CDR3 protein. The sample shows some 510,000 distinct CDR3 sequences, more than 20% of them seen only once. This TCR came from a man aged 18 to 30 with Graves' hyperthyroidism. The rearrangement uses TRBV20-1 and TRBJ2-4; TRBD1 aligns across 7 bases. Sequences were obtained from blood. CDR3 bases: TGCAGTGCCGTAACAGGGGCCCCCAAAAACATTCAGTACTTC. Translation: CSAVTGAPKNIQYF.